This T cell receptor beta chain originates from a study of beta chain features in type 1 diabetes. About the study: Comparable age, gender and cell yields were observed in patients relative to healthy donors.

Whole-study findings and limits: High-TCR-expressing cells could be over-represented by cDNA sequencing. Shortening that was moderate but significant affected the TCRB CDR3s of Type 1 diabetes patients in all four CD4+ subsets.

The table lists this clone with a few counts. Antigen unknown. The whole isolated RNA underwent reverse transcription, so sequencing captured expressed TCRB transcripts. Assay: immunoSEQ multiplex PCR; the TCRdb copy retains only in-frame clones and omits some. This table has 600,000 or so clones, around 12% appearing once. The origin of this receptor is a man between 25 and 39 years old with type 1 diabetes. The specimen was naive CD4+ T cells from blood.

Here the CDR3 reads CASSLIQGGNPPYEQYF. The DNA for the CDR3 is TGTGCCAGCAGCTTAATTCAGGGTGGAAATCCTCCATACGAGCAGTACTTC. The V and J genes are TRBV7-2 and TRBJ2-7; TRBD1 is a possible D gene (5 bases). Trimming took 2 bases from V and 4 from J, leaving 21 bases between them. This CDR3 is built from 17 residues. CDR1 and CDR2 from the germline V gene are SGHTA and FQGNSA.